This T cell receptor (beta chain) was sequenced for a study of blood T cell repertoires in COVID-19. Study-wide background: Sites across the United States, Italy and Spain contributed samples from acute and convalescent COVID-19. Sources were T cells, B-cell-depleted T cells, or PBMCs; the material itself was cDNA or gDNA.

Original processing methods: Nucleated cell number was recorded as an estimate derived from reference gene primer amplification. Libraries were prepared by immunoSEQ multiplex PCR; TCRdb keeps only in-frame clonotypes and omits some of them. D and trimming were read from the DNA, whereas the V and J calls and clone size are those reported in that table. Found here are about 270,000 clones, roughly 88% of them singletons; the top ten hold about 2%. This receptor was obtained from a woman between 35 and 50 years old with acute COVID-19. The sample comprised PBMCs or T cells enriched from blood (not recorded which).

The DNA for the CDR3 is TGTGCCACCAGTGCTGCAGACTTCTATGGCTACACCTTC. Residues: CATSAADFYGYTF. The V gene is TRBV24-1, the J gene TRBJ1-2; D remains ambiguous. V lost 5 bases, J lost 4 bases, and 10 bases lay in between. Germline CDR1 is KGHDR and CDR2 is SFDVKD. The CDR3 is made up of 13 amino acids.